This is a list of T cell receptor beta chains from one sample in a study of blood T cell repertoires in COVID-19. The repertoire was sequenced with immunoSEQ multiplex PCR; TCRdb's copy has only in-frame clones and lacks some. The sample lists roughly 250,000 clones, approximately 83% occurring once. Sequenced sample: PBMCs or T cells enriched from blood (not recorded which). All receptors come from a woman aged 25 to 45 who had recovered from COVID-19. The CDR3 runs from the conserved cysteine through the conserved F or W. The D gene is left open where the match is weak. Size values are once, few and many counts, or a class for expanded clones, and some rows have none.

J gene: TRBJ1-2; D gene: TRBD1; clone size: NA; V gene: TRBV10-2; CDR3 DNA: TGCGCCAGCGCCCGGGACAGCTATGGCTACACCTTC; CDR3 protein: CASARDSYGYTF
J gene: TRBJ2-7; D gene: TRBD1; clone size: NA; V gene: TRBV3-1/TRBV3-2; CDR3 DNA: TGTGCCAGCAGCCAGCCTAGGAGGACAGGGTACTACGAGCAGTACTTC; CDR3 protein: CASSQPRRTGYYEQYF
J gene: TRBJ2-7; D gene: TRBD1; clone size: NA; V gene: TRBV7-6; CDR3 DNA: TGTGCCAGCAGCTTAGGACAGGGCCCTTATCGAACCTACGAGCAGTACTTC; CDR3 protein: CASSLGQGPYRTYEQYF
J gene: TRBJ2-2; D gene: TRBD2; clone size: NA; V gene: TRBV11-2; CDR3 DNA: TGTGCCAGCACCTTAGCGGGAACGGGCACCGGGGAGCTGTTTTTT; CDR3 protein: CASTLAGTGTGELFF
J gene: TRBJ2-7; D gene: NA; clone size: NA; V gene: TRBV6-4; CDR3 DNA: TGTGCCATCCTTTACAGGGTCGTCTCCTACGAGCAGTACTTC; CDR3 protein: CAILYRVVSYEQYF
J gene: TRBJ1-2; D gene: TRBD1; clone size: NA; V gene: TRBV2; CDR3 DNA: TGTGCCAGCAGTGAAATAAGGACAGGGGGGAACTATGGCTACACCTTC; CDR3 protein: CASSEIRTGGNYGYTF
J gene: TRBJ2-1; D gene: NA; clone size: NA; V gene: TRBV3-1/TRBV3-2; CDR3 DNA: TGTGCCAGCAGCCAAGTCGTTCGGGCTGAGGCCGAAAGGGGTGAGCAGTTCTTC; CDR3 protein: CASSQVVRAEAERGEQFF
J gene: TRBJ1-2; D gene: NA; clone size: few; V gene: TRBV18; CDR3 DNA: TGTGCCAGCTCACCTAGTCAGGGCTATGGCTACACCTTC; CDR3 protein: CASSPSQGYGYTF
J gene: TRBJ1-2; D gene: TRBD1; clone size: few; V gene: TRBV11-2; CDR3 DNA: TGTGCCAGCTCCGGGACAGGGATCTATGGCTACACCTTC; CDR3 protein: CASSGTGIYGYTF
J gene: TRBJ1-5; D gene: TRBD1; clone size: once; V gene: TRBV5-1; CDR3 DNA: TGCGCCAGCAGCTTGGGGACAGGGGTCAATCAGCCCCAGCATTTT; CDR3 protein: CASSLGTGVNQPQHF
J gene: TRBJ1-2; D gene: TRBD1; clone size: NA; V gene: TRBV5-1; CDR3 DNA: TGCGCCAGCAGCCCTGGACAGGGGGTCTATGGCTACACCTTC; CDR3 protein: CASSPGQGVYGYTF
J gene: TRBJ2-7; D gene: TRBD2; clone size: NA; V gene: TRBV3-1/TRBV3-2; CDR3 DNA: TGTGCCAGCAGCCAAGGTAGCGGGGGGATATACGAGCAGTACTTC; CDR3 protein: CASSQGSGGIYEQYF
J gene: TRBJ2-3; D gene: NA; clone size: NA; V gene: TRBV3-1/TRBV3-2; CDR3 DNA: TGTGCCAGCAGCCAGTCCGGCGGCTCTAGCACAGATACGCAGTATTTT; CDR3 protein: CASSQSGGSSTDTQYF
J gene: TRBJ2-2; D gene: NA; clone size: NA; V gene: TRBV12-1; CDR3 DNA: TGTGCCAGCCCGCGCAAGTACGCGAACACCGGGGAGCTGTTTTTT; CDR3 protein: CASPRKYANTGELFF
J gene: TRBJ1-5; D gene: NA; clone size: NA; V gene: TRBV19; CDR3 DNA: TGTGCCAGTAGTATCCGTCGCCAGGGGTCAGTACAGCCCCAGCATTTT; CDR3 protein: CASSIRRQGSVQPQHF
J gene: TRBJ1-6; D gene: NA; clone size: NA; V gene: TRBV4-1; CDR3 DNA: TGCGCCAGCAGCCAAGTCGAAGTCGCAACGGGCTATAATTCACCCCTCCACTTT; CDR3 protein: CASSQVEVATGYNSPLHF
J gene: TRBJ1-1; D gene: NA; clone size: NA; V gene: TRBV2; CDR3 DNA: TGTGCCAGCAGCAACCTCAGGGGGAACACTGAAGCTTTCTTT; CDR3 protein: CASSNLRGNTEAFF
J gene: TRBJ1-1; D gene: NA; clone size: NA; V gene: TRBV9; CDR3 DNA: TGTGCCAGCAGCGGTACCCTCCAGTCTGAAGCTTTCTTT; CDR3 protein: CASSGTLQSEAFF
J gene: TRBJ1-1; D gene: NA; clone size: NA; V gene: TRBV7-8; CDR3 DNA: TGTGCCAGCAGCTCAGGGAGGTTTATGAACACTGAAGCTTTCTTT; CDR3 protein: CASSSGRFMNTEAFF
J gene: TRBJ2-5; D gene: TRBD2; clone size: NA; V gene: TRBV12-3/TRBV12-4; CDR3 DNA: TGTGCCAGCAGTCAGGGAGGGCAAGAGACCCAGTACTTC; CDR3 protein: CASSQGGQETQYF
J gene: TRBJ1-4; D gene: TRBD1; clone size: NA; V gene: TRBV30; CDR3 DNA: TGTGCCTGGAGTGTGGGACAGGGAGAAAAACTGTTTTTT; CDR3 protein: CAWSVGQGEKLFF
J gene: TRBJ1-5; D gene: TRBD1; clone size: NA; V gene: TRBV10-3; CDR3 DNA: TGTGCCATCAGTGCTTCCGGGACAGGGGTGGGTGGTAGCAATCAGCCCCAGCATTTT; CDR3 protein: CAISASGTGVGGSNQPQHF
J gene: TRBJ1-4; D gene: NA; clone size: NA; V gene: TRBV7-2; CDR3 DNA: TGTGCCAGCAGCTTCACAGGGTCAACTAATGAAAAACTGTTTTTT; CDR3 protein: CASSFTGSTNEKLFF
J gene: TRBJ1-4; D gene: NA; clone size: once; V gene: TRBV6-1; CDR3 DNA: TGTGCCAGCAGTGAAACAGGGCAACGGGAAAAACTGTTTTTT; CDR3 protein: CASSETGQREKLFF
J gene: TRBJ2-7; D gene: TRBD1; clone size: NA; V gene: TRBV7-9; CDR3 DNA: TGTGCCAGCAGCTTATTTCAGCGCGGACAGGTACATTACGAGCAGTACTTC; CDR3 protein: CASSLFQRGQVHYEQYF
J gene: TRBJ1-1; D gene: TRBD1; clone size: NA; V gene: TRBV6-5; CDR3 DNA: TGTGCCAGCAGTTACCAGACAGGGACTGAAGCTTTCTTT; CDR3 protein: CASSYQTGTEAFF
J gene: TRBJ1-1; D gene: NA; clone size: NA; V gene: TRBV20-1; CDR3 DNA: TGCAGTGCTTCGACAGAGACTGAAGCTTTCTTT; CDR3 protein: CSASTETEAFF
J gene: TRBJ1-2; D gene: TRBD1; clone size: NA; V gene: TRBV10-3; CDR3 DNA: TGTGCCATCAGTGAGGGGACAGGGGGAAGAGGCTACACCTTC; CDR3 protein: CAISEGTGGRGYTF
J gene: TRBJ1-5; D gene: TRBD1; clone size: NA; V gene: TRBV29-1; CDR3 DNA: TGCAGCGTTCGAATCGGGGGTGAAGGGGGCCAGCCCCAGCATTTT; CDR3 protein: CSVRIGGEGGQPQHF
J gene: TRBJ2-5; D gene: TRBD2; clone size: NA; V gene: TRBV5-1; CDR3 DNA: TGCGCCAGCAGCTTTTGGCCTAGCGGGGACCCCCGGGAGACCCAGTACTTC; CDR3 protein: CASSFWPSGDPRETQYF